This T cell receptor beta chain was captured by sequencing in a study of control samples from healthy donors and cancer patients. Some clones are missing from TCRdb's copy, which holds only in-frame ones; the method was immunoSEQ multiplex PCR. The sample contains more than 85,000 clones, approximately 83% of which appear only once. The length of the CDR3 is 15 residues. CDR1 is SGHTA, CDR2 FQGTGA, per germline. V trimming: 5 bases; J trimming: 1 base; junction bases outside the gene matches: 5. This clonotype was obtained from a woman between 45 and 65 years old in good health. This rearrangement joins TRBV7-3 to TRBJ2-1; 7 nucleotides line up with TRBD2. The specimen sequenced was blood. The CDR3 DNA is TGTGCCAGCAGCCCAAGCGGGGATTCCTACAATGAGCAGTTCTTC. Its protein product is CASSPSGDSYNEQFF.